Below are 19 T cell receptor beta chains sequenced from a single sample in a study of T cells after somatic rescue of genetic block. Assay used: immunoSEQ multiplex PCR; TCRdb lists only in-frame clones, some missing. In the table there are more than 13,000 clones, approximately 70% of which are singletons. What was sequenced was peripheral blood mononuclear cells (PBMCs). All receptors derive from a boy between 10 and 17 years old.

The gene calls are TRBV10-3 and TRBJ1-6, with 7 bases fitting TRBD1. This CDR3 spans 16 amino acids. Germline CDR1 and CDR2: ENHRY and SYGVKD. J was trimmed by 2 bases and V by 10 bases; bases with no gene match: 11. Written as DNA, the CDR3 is TGTGCCACCCGAACCCGACAGGGTACCTATAATTCACCCCTCCACTTT. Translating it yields CATRTRQGTYNSPLHF.

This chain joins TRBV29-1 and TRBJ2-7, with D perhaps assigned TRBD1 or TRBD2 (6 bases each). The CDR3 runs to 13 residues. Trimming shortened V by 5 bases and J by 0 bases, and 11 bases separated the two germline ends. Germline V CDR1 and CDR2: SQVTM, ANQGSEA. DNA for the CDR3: TGCAGCGTTTGGAGGGGGAGCTCCTACGAGCAGTACTTC. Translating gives CSVWRGSSYEQYF.

CDR3: CASRSGTGSYEQYF. CDR3 DNA sequence: TGTGCCAGCAGATCCGGGACAGGGTCCTACGAGCAGTACTTC. This chain links TRBV11-2 with TRBJ2-7; 9 bases are shared with TRBD1. Unmatched junction bases numbered 4, after V lost 6 bases and J lost 1 base. This CDR3 region has 14 residues. Germline V gives CDR1 SGHAT, CDR2 FQNNGV. The complete variable domain, with remaining parts taken from reference TRBV11-2 and TRBJ2-7, reads EAGVAQSPRYKIIEKRQSVAFWCNPISGHATLYWYQQILGQGPKLLIQFQNNGVVDDSQLPKDRFSAERLKGVDSTLKIQPAKLEDSAVYLCASRSGTGSYEQYFGPGTRLTVT.

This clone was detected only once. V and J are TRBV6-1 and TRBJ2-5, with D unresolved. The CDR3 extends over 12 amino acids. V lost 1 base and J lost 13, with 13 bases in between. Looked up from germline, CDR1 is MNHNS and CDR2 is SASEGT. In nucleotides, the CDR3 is TGTGCCAGCAGTGAAGTTCTGGCCTCTAGGTACTTC. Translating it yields CASSEVLASRYF.

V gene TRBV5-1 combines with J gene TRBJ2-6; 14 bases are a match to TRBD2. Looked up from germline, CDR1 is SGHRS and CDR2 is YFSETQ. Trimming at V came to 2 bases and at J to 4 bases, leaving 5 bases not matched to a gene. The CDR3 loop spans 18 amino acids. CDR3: CASSFGTSGRRGANVLTF. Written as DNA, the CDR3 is TGCGCCAGCAGCTTTGGGACTAGCGGGAGAAGAGGGGCCAACGTCCTGACTTTC.

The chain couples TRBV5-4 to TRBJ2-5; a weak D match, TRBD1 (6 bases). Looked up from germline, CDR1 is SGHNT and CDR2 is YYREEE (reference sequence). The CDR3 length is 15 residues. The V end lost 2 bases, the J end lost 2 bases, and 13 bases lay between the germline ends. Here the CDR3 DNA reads TGTGCCAGCAGCTTTGGTGGGGGCTTTCAAGAGACCCAGTACTTC. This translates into CASSFGGGFQETQYF.

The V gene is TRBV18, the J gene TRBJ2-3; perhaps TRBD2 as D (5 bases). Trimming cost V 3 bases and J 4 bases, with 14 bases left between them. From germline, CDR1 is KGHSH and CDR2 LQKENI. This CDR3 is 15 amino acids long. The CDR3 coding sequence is TGTGCCAGCTCACCGACTATCGAGTGGGCAGATACGCAGTATTTT. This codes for CASSPTIEWADTQYF.

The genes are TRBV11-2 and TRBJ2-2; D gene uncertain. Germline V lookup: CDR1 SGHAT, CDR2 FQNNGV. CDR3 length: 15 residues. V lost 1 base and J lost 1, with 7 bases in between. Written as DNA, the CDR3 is TGTGCCAGCAGCTTAGTGACACTGAACACCGGGGAGCTGTTTTTT. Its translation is CASSLVTLNTGELFF. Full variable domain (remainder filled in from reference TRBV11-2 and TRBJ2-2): EAGVAQSPRYKIIEKRQSVAFWCNPISGHATLYWYQQILGQGPKLLIQFQNNGVVDDSQLPKDRFSAERLKGVDSTLKIQPAKLEDSAVYLCASSLVTLNTGELFFGEGSRLTVL.

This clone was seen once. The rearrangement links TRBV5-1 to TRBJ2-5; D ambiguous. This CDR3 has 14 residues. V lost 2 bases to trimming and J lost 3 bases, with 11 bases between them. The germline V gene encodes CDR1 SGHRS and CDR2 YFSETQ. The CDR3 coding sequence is TGCGCCAGCAGCTTCGTGGCCCAAGAAGAGACCCAGTACTTC. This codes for CASSFVAQEETQYF.

DNA for the CDR3: TGTGCCAGCAGTTTATGGGACAGGGAGGGTTCACCCCTCCACTTT. It translates to CASSLWDREGSPLHF. The chain couples TRBV28 to TRBJ1-6, with 8 bases matching TRBD1. Germline lookup yields CDR1 MDHEN and CDR2 SYDVKM. Trimming cost V 0 bases and J 9 bases; bases outside gene matches: 4. The CDR3 is 15 amino acids.

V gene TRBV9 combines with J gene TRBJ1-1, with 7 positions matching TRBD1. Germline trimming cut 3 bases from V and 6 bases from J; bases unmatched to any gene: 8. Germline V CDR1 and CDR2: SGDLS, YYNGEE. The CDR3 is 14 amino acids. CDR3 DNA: TGTGCCAGCAGCGACCCCCCACAGGGGTCTGAAGCTTTCTTT. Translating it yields CASSDPPQGSEAFF.

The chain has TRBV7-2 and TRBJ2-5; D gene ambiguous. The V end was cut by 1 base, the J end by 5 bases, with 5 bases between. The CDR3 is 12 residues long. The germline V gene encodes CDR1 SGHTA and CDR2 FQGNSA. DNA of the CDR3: TGTGCCAGCAGCTTAGTAGGGGAGACCCAGTACTTC. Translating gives CASSLVGETQYF.

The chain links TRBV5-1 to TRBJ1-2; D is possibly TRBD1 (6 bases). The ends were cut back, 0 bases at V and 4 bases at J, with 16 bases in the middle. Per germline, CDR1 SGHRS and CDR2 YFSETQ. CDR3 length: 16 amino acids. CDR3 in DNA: TGCGCCAGCAGCTTGGTTCGGACCACAGGGTTCTATGGCTACACCTTC. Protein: CASSLVRTTGFYGYTF.

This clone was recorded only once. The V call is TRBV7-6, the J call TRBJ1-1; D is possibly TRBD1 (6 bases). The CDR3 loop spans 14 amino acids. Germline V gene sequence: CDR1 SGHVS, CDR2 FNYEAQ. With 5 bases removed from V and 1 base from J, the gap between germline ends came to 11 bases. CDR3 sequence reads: CASSPQGGNTEAFF. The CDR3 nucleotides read TGTGCCAGCAGCCCACAGGGAGGGAACACTGAAGCTTTCTTT.

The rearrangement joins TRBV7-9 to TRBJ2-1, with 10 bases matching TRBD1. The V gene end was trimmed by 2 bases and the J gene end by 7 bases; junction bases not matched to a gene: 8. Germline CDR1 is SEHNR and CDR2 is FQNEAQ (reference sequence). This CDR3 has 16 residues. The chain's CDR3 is CASSLIRQGARNEQFF. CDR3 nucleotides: TGTGCCAGCAGCTTAATAAGACAGGGGGCAAGGAATGAGCAGTTCTTC.

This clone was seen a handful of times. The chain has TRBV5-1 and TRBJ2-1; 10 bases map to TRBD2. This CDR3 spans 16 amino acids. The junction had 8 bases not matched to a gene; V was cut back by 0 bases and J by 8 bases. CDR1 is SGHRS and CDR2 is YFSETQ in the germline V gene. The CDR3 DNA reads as TGCGCCAGCAGCTTGGTCCTAGCGGGGGCCTGGGATGAGCAGTTCTTC. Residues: CASSLVLAGAWDEQFF.

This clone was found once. The chain's CDR3 is CASSGTGQGAQYF. In nucleotides, the CDR3 is TGTGCCAGCTCAGGTACAGGACAGGGGGCTCAGTACTTC. The rearrangement uses TRBV18 and TRBJ2-7; 11 bases are shared with TRBD1. The CDR3 has 13 amino acids. After removal of 5 bases from V and 10 bases from J, the junction contained 7 bases not matched to a gene. Germline assignment: CDR1 KGHSH and CDR2 LQKENI. The full variable domain, completed using reference TRBV18 and TRBJ2-7, is NAGVMQNPRHLVRRRGQEARLRCSPMKGHSHVYWYRQLPEEGLKFMVYLQKENIIDESGMPKERFSAEFPKEGPSILRIQQVVRGDSAAYFCASSGTGQGAQYFGPGTRLTVT.

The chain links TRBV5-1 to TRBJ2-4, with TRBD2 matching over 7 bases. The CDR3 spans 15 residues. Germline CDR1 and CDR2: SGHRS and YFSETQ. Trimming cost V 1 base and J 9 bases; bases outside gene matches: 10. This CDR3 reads CASSLRSGWEGIQYF. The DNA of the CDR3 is TGCGCCAGCAGCTTGAGATCGGGATGGGAGGGCATTCAGTACTTC.

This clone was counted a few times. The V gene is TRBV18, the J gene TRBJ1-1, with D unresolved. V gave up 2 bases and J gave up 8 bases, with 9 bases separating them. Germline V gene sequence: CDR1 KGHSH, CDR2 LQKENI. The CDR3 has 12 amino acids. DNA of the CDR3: TGTGCCAGCTCACCAATGGCAGGAGAAGCTTTCTTT. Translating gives CASSPMAGEAFF.